The 14 T cell receptor beta chains listed next were all sequenced from one sample in a study of shared clonotypes between healthy human individuals. Libraries were prepared by immunoSEQ multiplex PCR; TCRdb keeps only in-frame clonotypes and omits some of them. The sample gives hundreds of thousands of clones, over 95% of which show up once; around 0.11% is in the top ten. CD45RO-negative, CCR7-selected cells formed the naive CD8 fraction, which excluded terminally differentiated effector memory CD45RA+ cells. Sequencing used naive CD8+ T cells sorted from blood. The receptors derive from a woman younger than 45 in good health.

The gene calls are TRBV2 and TRBJ2-5; 10 bases line up with TRBD2. The junction had 4 bases not matched to a gene; V was cut back by 7 bases and J by 5 bases. CDR1 is SNHLY and CDR2 is FYNNEI in the germline V gene. The CDR3 covers 13 residues. The CDR3 sequence: CASNSGRGETQYF. The CDR3 DNA is TGTGCCAGCAACAGCGGGAGGGGGGAGACCCAGTACTTC.

The rearrangement joins TRBV5-8 to TRBJ2-2, with 9 bases fitting TRBD1. The V gene end was trimmed by 6 bases and the J gene end by 5 bases; junction bases not matched to a gene: 8. CDR1 and CDR2 (germline): SGHTS, YDEGEE. This CDR3 spans 15 amino acids. CDR3 nucleotides: TGTGCCAGCAACCCGGGACAGGGTCTTACCGGGGAGCTGTTTTTT. It yields the protein CASNPGQGLTGELFF.

The chain employs TRBV27 and TRBJ2-7; TRBD2 matches at 11 bases. V was pared by 0 bases and J by 0 bases, with 1 base of the junction left unmatched. Looked up from germline, CDR1 is MNHEY and CDR2 is SMNVEV (reference sequence). CDR3 length: 16 amino acids. The CDR3 nucleotides are TGTGCCAGCAGTTTATCCGGACTAGCGGGCTCCTACGAGCAGTACTTC. It is translated as CASSLSGLAGSYEQYF.

The chain combines TRBV7-9 with TRBJ1-2, with 7 positions matching TRBD1. The CDR3 length is 15 residues. V shed 1 base and J 7 bases; nucleotides not matched to a gene: 9. The V gene's germline CDR1 is SEHNR and CDR2 FQNEAQ (reference sequence). CDR3 loop: CASSLVSRGALGYTF. The CDR3 DNA sequence: TGTGCCAGCAGCTTAGTCTCCAGGGGGGCGCTTGGCTACACCTTC.

This chain joins TRBV7-9 and TRBJ1-2; 8 bases line up with TRBD1. The CDR3 contains 13 residues. The trim removed 3 bases at V and 6 bases at J, leaving 3 bases unmatched. The germline gives CDR1 SEHNR, CDR2 FQNEAQ (reference sequence). CDR3 in amino acids: CASSFGRGHGYTF. DNA of the CDR3: TGTGCCAGCAGCTTCGGCAGGGGGCATGGCTACACCTTC.

The chain is built from TRBV29-1 and TRBJ2-1; perhaps TRBD2 as D (7 bases). This CDR3 is 14 amino acids long. Germline lookup yields CDR1 SQVTM and CDR2 ANQGSEA. V lost 8 bases and J lost 4, with 18 bases in between. In DNA, the CDR3 is TGCAGCTTACGGGGGGCGGGCGGATACAATGAGCAGTTCTTC. This translates into CSLRGAGGYNEQFF.

This chain connects TRBV6-6 to TRBJ2-7; TRBD1 aligns across 7 bases. Trimming cost V 4 bases and J 3 bases; bases outside gene matches: 9. This CDR3 is 15 amino acids long. Germline assignment: CDR1 MNHNY and CDR2 SVGAGI (reference sequence). The CDR3 coding sequence is TGTGCCAGCAGTTCCACCGAGGGGGACAGCTACGAGCAGTACTTC. Its protein is CASSSTEGDSYEQYF.

The chain joins TRBV27 to TRBJ2-7; D perhaps matches TRBD1 (5 bases). Germline CDR1 reads MNHEY; CDR2 reads SMNVEV (reference sequence). Trimming took 1 base from V and 3 from J, leaving 19 bases between them. This CDR3 region has 17 residues. The CDR3 is CASSLLSETATIYEQYF. CDR3 nucleotide sequence: TGTGCCAGCAGTTTATTGAGTGAGACAGCCACGATCTACGAGCAGTACTTC.

The rearrangement links TRBV9 to TRBJ2-1, with no clear D. The V gene lost 0 bases and the J gene lost 7 bases, with 8 bases spanning the gap. The CDR3 has 13 residues. Per germline, CDR1 SGDLS and CDR2 YYNGEE. CDR3 coding DNA: TGTGCCAGCAGCGTAGGGGTCCTTAATGAGCAGTTCTTC. Its translation is CASSVGVLNEQFF.

V gene TRBV28 combines with J gene TRBJ1-1, with D uncertain. The CDR3 spans 15 residues. The germline V and J ends were trimmed by 6 bases and 1 base, with 15 bases remaining between them. In germline, CDR1 is MDHEN, CDR2 SYDVKM. The CDR3 loop is CASSQGSERNTEAFF. The DNA of the CDR3 is TGTGCCAGCAGCCAAGGCTCGGAGAGGAACACTGAAGCTTTCTTT.

V is TRBV10-3 and J is TRBJ2-5; 9 positions match TRBD1. CDR3 length: 19 amino acids. Germline CDR1 and CDR2: ENHRY and SYGVKD. The V segment lost 6 bases and the J segment 0 bases; nucleotides outside the gene matches: 17. The CDR3 loop reads CAIRAFGTGWGRDQETQYF. The CDR3 nucleotides are TGTGCCATCAGAGCCTTCGGGACAGGGTGGGGTAGGGACCAAGAGACCCAGTACTTC.

V gene TRBV5-4 combines with J gene TRBJ2-7, with D unclear. V shed 0 bases and J shed 3 bases, with 13 bases lying between them. The germline V gene has CDR1 SGHNT and CDR2 YYREEE (reference sequence). CDR3 size: 15 residues. DNA for the CDR3: TGTGCCAGCAGCTTGGGCCTAGAGGCAGGCTACGAGCAGTACTTC. Translation gives CASSLGLEAGYEQYF. Complete variable domain (other parts from reference TRBV5-4 and TRBJ2-7): ETGVTQSPTHLIKTRGQQVTLRCSSQSGHNTVSWYQQALGQGPQFIFQYYREEENGRGNFPPRFSGLQFPNYSSELNVNALELDDSALYLCASSLGLEAGYEQYFGPGTRLTVT.

This clone has just one count. This sequence joins TRBV27 and TRBJ2-6; D uncertain. Germline V gene sequence: CDR1 MNHEY, CDR2 SMNVEV (reference sequence). V was clipped by 3 bases and J by 0 bases, with 9 bases between them. The CDR3 contains 16 residues. CDR3 DNA: TGTGCCAGCAGTTTTCTTGGCAGCTCTGGGGCCAACGTCCTGACTTTC. Protein sequence: CASSFLGSSGANVLTF.

V and J are TRBV18 and TRBJ1-1; TRBD1 aligns across 8 bases. Germline CDR1 is KGHSH and CDR2 is LQKENI. The junction had 8 bases not matched to a gene; V was cut back by 2 bases and J by 0 bases. This CDR3 contains 17 residues. CDR3 protein: CASSPSGTGILNTEAFF. DNA of the CDR3: TGTGCCAGCTCACCATCGGGGACAGGAATCCTGAACACTGAAGCTTTCTTT.